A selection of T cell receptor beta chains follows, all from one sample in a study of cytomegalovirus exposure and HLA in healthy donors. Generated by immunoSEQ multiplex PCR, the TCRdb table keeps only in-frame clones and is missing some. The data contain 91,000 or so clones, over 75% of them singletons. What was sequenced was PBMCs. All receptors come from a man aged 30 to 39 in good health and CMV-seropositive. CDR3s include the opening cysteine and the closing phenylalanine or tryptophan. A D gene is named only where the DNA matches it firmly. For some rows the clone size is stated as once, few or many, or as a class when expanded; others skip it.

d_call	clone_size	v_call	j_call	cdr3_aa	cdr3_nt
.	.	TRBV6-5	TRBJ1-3	CASSLSLNGNTIYF	TGTGCCAGCAGTCTCTCGTTAAATGGAAACACCATATATTTT
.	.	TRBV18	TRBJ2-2	CASSPGLIDNTGELFF	TGTGCCAGCTCACCAGGGCTTATTGATAACACCGGGGAGCTGTTTTTT
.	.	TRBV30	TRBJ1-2	CAWSGGVQRSYTF	TGTGCCTGGTCGGGGGGGGTGCAAAGAAGCTACACCTTC
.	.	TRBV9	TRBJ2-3	CASSPRPGTDTQYF	TGTGCCAGCAGCCCCCGACCAGGGACAGATACGCAGTATTTT
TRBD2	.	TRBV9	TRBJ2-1	CASSVDLAGGHNNEQFF	TGTGCCAGCAGCGTAGATTTGGCGGGGGGGCACAACAATGAGCAGTTCTTC
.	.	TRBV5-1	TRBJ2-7	CASSPRTGDYEQYF	TGCGCCAGCAGCCCAAGAACAGGTGACTACGAGCAGTACTTC
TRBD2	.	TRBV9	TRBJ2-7	CASSPQAGVGEQYF	TGTGCCAGCAGCCCCCAAGCGGGAGTAGGGGAGCAGTACTTC
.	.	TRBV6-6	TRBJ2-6	CASRSGANVLTF	TGTGCCAGCCGCTCTGGGGCCAACGTCCTGACTTTC
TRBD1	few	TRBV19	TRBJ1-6	CASSIATGDNSPLHF	TGTGCCAGTAGTATAGCCACAGGGGATAATTCACCCCTCCACTTT
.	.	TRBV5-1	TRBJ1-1	CASSLSGRGEAFF	TGCGCCAGCAGCTTGTCCGGAAGAGGGGAAGCTTTCTTT
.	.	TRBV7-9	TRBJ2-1	CASSLEGGNEQFF	TGTGCCAGCAGCTTAGAGGGGGGGAATGAGCAGTTCTTC
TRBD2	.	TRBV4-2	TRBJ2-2	CASRAGWTGELFF	TGTGCCAGCAGAGCGGGGTGGACCGGGGAGCTGTTTTTT
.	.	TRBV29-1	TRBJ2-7	CSVEWQYREQYF	TGCAGCGTTGAATGGCAGTACCGCGAGCAGTACTTC
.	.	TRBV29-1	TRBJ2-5	CSAGTPYQETQYF	TGCAGCGCCGGGACACCGTACCAAGAGACCCAGTACTTC
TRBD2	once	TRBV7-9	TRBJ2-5	CASVSSGGQETQYF	TGTGCCAGCGTGTCTAGCGGTGGACAAGAGACCCAGTACTTC
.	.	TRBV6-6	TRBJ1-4	CASSYAGETNEKLFF	TGTGCCAGCAGTTACGCGGGGGAAACTAATGAAAAACTGTTTTTT
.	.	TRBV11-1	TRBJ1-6	CASSFRGNNSPLHF	TGTGCCAGCAGCTTTAGGGGTAATAATTCACCCCTCCACTTT
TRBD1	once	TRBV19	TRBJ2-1	CASSIPGGEEQFF	TGTGCCAGTAGTATCCCAGGGGGCGAAGAGCAGTTCTTC
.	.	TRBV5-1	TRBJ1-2	CASSLEGQPSYGYTF	TGCGCCAGCAGCTTGGAAGGACAGCCCTCCTATGGCTACACCTTC
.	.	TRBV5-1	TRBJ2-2	CASSFGSGSNTGELFF	TGCGCCAGCAGCTTCGGGTCGGGATCAAACACCGGGGAGCTGTTTTTT
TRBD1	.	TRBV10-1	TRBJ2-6	CASRAGTGGSGANVLTF	TGCGCCAGCAGGGCCGGGACAGGGGGCTCCGGGGCCAACGTCCTGACTTTC
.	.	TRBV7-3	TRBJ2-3	CASSQAGISTDTQYF	TGTGCCAGCAGCCAAGCGGGTATTAGCACAGATACGCAGTATTTT
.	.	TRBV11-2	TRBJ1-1	CASSLDPQGFTEAFF	TGTGCCAGCAGCTTGGACCCTCAGGGGTTTACTGAAGCTTTCTTT
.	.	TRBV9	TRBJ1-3	CASSVDTSGNTIYF	TGTGCCAGCAGCGTGGACACGTCTGGAAACACCATATATTTT